What follows are 5 T cell receptor beta chains derived from one specimen sequenced in a study of blood T cell repertoires in COVID-19. Repertoires were generated with immunoSEQ multiplex PCR, while TCRdb's copy carries only in-frame clones and drops some. The data show roughly 450,000 clones, roughly 88% seen once. The sequenced sample consisted of PBMCs or T cells enriched from blood (not recorded which). These receptors came from a man between 18 and 29 years old who had recovered from COVID-19.

The chain has TRBV5-6 and TRBJ1-3; 7 nucleotides agree with TRBD1. The CDR3 is made up of 14 amino acids. Trimming at V came to 4 bases and at J to 6 bases, leaving 7 bases not matched to a gene. The germline gives CDR1 SGHDT, CDR2 YYEEEE. As DNA, the CDR3 is TGTGCCAGCAGCCTCGGGACAGCCCCAAACACCATATATTTT. Translation: CASSLGTAPNTIYF.

This clone has just one count. The V call is TRBV28, the J call TRBJ1-4; TRBD1 aligns across 7 bases. This CDR3 is 15 amino acids long. CDR1 and CDR2 from the germline V gene are MDHEN and SYDVKM. The V gene end was trimmed by 5 bases and the J gene end by 6 bases; junction bases not matched to a gene: 9. CDR3 region: CASSDRVREDEKLFF. In DNA, the CDR3 is TGTGCCAGCAGTGACAGGGTTAGAGAGGATGAAAAACTGTTTTTT.

V is TRBV27 and J is TRBJ1-5, with D uncertain. Germline CDR1 MNHEY, CDR2 SMNVEV (reference sequence). V was shortened by 5 bases and J by 1 base, with 9 bases between the two germline ends. The CDR3 has 14 amino acids. The CDR3 sequence: CASSREGSNQPQHF. CDR3 coding DNA: TGTGCCAGCAGTCGGGAAGGAAGCAATCAGCCCCAGCATTTT.

The chain has TRBV6-5 and TRBJ2-2; TRBD2 matches 11 bases. CDR1 and CDR2 from the germline V gene are MNHEY and SVGAGI. V was pared by 10 bases and J by 2 bases, with 6 bases of the junction left unmatched. This CDR3 is 15 amino acids long. Written as DNA, the CDR3 is TGTGCCACTCAGACTAGCGGGATTAACACCGGGGAGCTGTTTTTT. Encoded protein: CATQTSGINTGELFF.

The rearrangement links TRBV28 to TRBJ1-2; 8 bases line up with TRBD1. V dropped 8 bases and J dropped 4; count of bases not matched to a gene: 6. This CDR3 is built from 13 residues. Germline CDR1 and CDR2: MDHEN and SYDVKM. CDR3 in DNA: TGTGCCAGCGGGAGGGACAGGAGCTATGGCTACACCTTC. It codes for CASGRDRSYGYTF.